Presented here are 20 T cell receptor beta chains from one specimen sequenced in a study of T cell clusters in autoimmune cytopenias. One tube held mixed TRB-A and TRB-B primer pools for touch-down PCR. TCRdb reprocessed the multiplex PCR reads and reports one entry per CDR3 protein, with no DNA. The table for this sample gives around 9,800 distinct CDR3 sequences. TRB was amplified from about 260 ng of peripheral blood genomic DNA per sample. The sample was also reused in another study, on T cell repertoires in aging, cancer and after chemotherapy.

The sample comprised peripheral blood. The source is a human donor in good health.

This clonotype registers medium-sized by frequency. The genes are TRBV6-5 and TRBJ2-7; no DNA is available, so the TRBD1 call from TCRdb remains unchecked. The V gene's germline CDR1 is MNHEY and CDR2 SVGAGI. This CDR3 contains 14 residues. CDR3 protein: CASSYRDSSYEQYF.

This clonotype is labeled medium-sized (0.01 to 0.1%) based on frequency. The gene calls are TRBV19 and TRBJ1-4; the TCRdb call, TRBD1, lacks DNA for checking. The CDR3 consists of 15 residues. Germline V gene data show CDR1 as LNHDA and CDR2 as SQIVND (reference sequence). The CDR3 loop reads CASSPGTVTNEKLFF.

This clonotype is identified as medium-sized (0.01 to 0.1%) from frequency. The rearrangement uses TRBV12-3 or TRBV12-4 and TRBJ1-1. CDR3 length: 12 amino acids. The chain's CDR3 is CASSLRRSEAFF.

The rearrangement joins TRBV9 to TRBJ1-2. This CDR3 spans 12 amino acids. Germline V gives CDR1 SGDLS, CDR2 YYNGEE. The chain's CDR3 is CASSGPRVGYTF.

By frequency, this clonotype registers medium-sized. This chain joins TRBV19 and TRBJ1-1; as DNA is missing, the TRBD1 call by TCRdb cannot be tested. Germline loops: CDR1 LNHDA, CDR2 SQIVND (reference sequence). This CDR3 is built from 13 residues. The CDR3 sequence: CASSSGLNTEAFF.

The V call is TRBV14, the J call TRBJ1-6; the D call from TCRdb, TRBD1, cannot be confirmed without DNA. The CDR3 extends over 18 amino acids. CDR1 is SGHDN and CDR2 is FVKESK in the germline V gene. The CDR3 is CASSQGIGAGQGYSPLHF.

The genes are TRBV30 and TRBJ1-5. Germline V CDR1 and CDR2: GTSNPN, SVGIG (reference sequence). CDR3 size: 14 residues. Here the CDR3 reads CAWKDDGSNQPQHF.

The chain links TRBV5-1 to TRBJ2-2; TCRdb calls TRBD1, which cannot be checked without DNA. The germline V gene has CDR1 SGHRS and CDR2 YFSETQ. This CDR3 is built from 16 residues. CDR3: CASSLLSGGANGELFF.

This clonotype is medium-sized by frequency. The V call is TRBV27, the J call TRBJ2-7; TCRdb designates TRBD2, a call that cannot be tested without DNA. Germline CDR1 reads MNHEY; CDR2 reads SMNVEV (reference sequence). The CDR3 runs 13 residues. CDR3 region: CASSVSGDLEQYF.

This chain joins TRBV18 and TRBJ1-5; TCRdb outputs TRBD1, but without DNA this stays unchecked. This CDR3 region has 15 residues. CDR1 and CDR2 (germline): KGHSH, LQKENI. The CDR3 spells CASSPGTATNQPQHF.

The chain employs TRBV5-1 and TRBJ1-4. The CDR3 totals 15 residues. Germline V lookup: CDR1 SGHRS, CDR2 YFSETQ. This CDR3 is CASSLGGASNEKLFF.

This clonotype registers medium-sized (0.01 to 0.1%) by frequency. This rearrangement joins TRBV6-4 to TRBJ2-3; there is no DNA to check the TCRdb D call of TRBD2. The CDR3 sequence is 16 residues long. The germline CDR1 and CDR2 sequences are MRHNA and SNTAGT. The chain's CDR3 is CASSAHSSGGADTQYF.

This clonotype counts as medium-sized by frequency. This chain joins TRBV30 and TRBJ2-1; TCRdb lists TRBD2, though no DNA is available to test this call. Germline lookup yields CDR1 GTSNPN and CDR2 SVGIG (reference sequence). The CDR3 covers 13 residues. The CDR3 spells CAWSAGLAHEQFF.

According to its frequency, this clonotype is medium-sized. J is TRBJ2-7 and V is TRBV7-6. The CDR3 extends over 14 amino acids. Germline V lookup: CDR1 SGHVS, CDR2 FNYEAQ. The CDR3 protein is CASSLGSGPYEQYF.

In terms of frequency, this clonotype is medium-sized. The chain links TRBV28 to TRBJ1-5. Germline V gives CDR1 MDHEN, CDR2 SYDVKM. The CDR3 extends over 14 amino acids. The CDR3 is CASSLLGSNQPQHF. Supplemented by reference TRBV28 and TRBJ1-5, the full variable domain reads DVKVTQSSRYLVKRTGEKVFLECVQDMDHENMFWYRQDPGLGLRLIYFSYDVKMKEKGDIPEGYSVSREKKERFSLILESASTNQTSMYLCASSLLGSNQPQHFGDGTRLSIL.

V and J are TRBV14 and TRBJ1-2; the D call from TCRdb, TRBD1, cannot be confirmed without DNA. CDR1 and CDR2 from the germline V gene are SGHDN and FVKESK. The CDR3 is 13 residues long. This CDR3 reads CASSPGTAPHYTF.

The rearrangement links TRBV6-2 or TRBV6-3 to TRBJ2-5; absent DNA, TCRdb's TRBD1 call cannot be checked. The CDR3 consists of 18 residues. Germline loops: CDR1 MNHEY, CDR2 SVGEGT. Here the CDR3 reads CASSISKSRTGPAGAQYF.

The chain is built from TRBV27 and TRBJ1-1; the TCRdb call, TRBD1, lacks DNA for checking. The CDR3 runs 17 residues. Per the germline V gene, CDR1 is MNHEY and CDR2 is SMNVEV (reference sequence). The CDR3 sequence: CASSPAMGTGGNTEAFF.

The chain carries TRBV20-1 and TRBJ2-5; the D call from TCRdb, TRBD1, cannot be confirmed without DNA. Germline values: CDR1 DFQATT, CDR2 SNEGSKA (reference sequence). This CDR3 has 19 residues. The CDR3: CSARDTGGSSGPMRETQYF.

This clonotype is classed as medium-sized by frequency. CDR3: CASSLGVTSSGANVLTF. V usage is TRBV12-3 or TRBV12-4 and J usage is TRBJ2-6. The CDR3 contains 17 residues.